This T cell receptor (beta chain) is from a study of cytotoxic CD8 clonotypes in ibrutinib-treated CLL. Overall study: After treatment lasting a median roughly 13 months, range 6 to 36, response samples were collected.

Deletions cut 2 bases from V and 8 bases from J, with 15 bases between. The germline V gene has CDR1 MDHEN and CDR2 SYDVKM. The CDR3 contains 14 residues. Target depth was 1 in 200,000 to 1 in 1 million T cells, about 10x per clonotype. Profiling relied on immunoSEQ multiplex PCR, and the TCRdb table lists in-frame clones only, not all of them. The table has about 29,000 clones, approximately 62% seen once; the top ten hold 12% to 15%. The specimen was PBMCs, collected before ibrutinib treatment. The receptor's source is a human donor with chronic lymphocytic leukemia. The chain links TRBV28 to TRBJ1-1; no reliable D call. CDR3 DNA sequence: TGTGCCAGCAGTTTAGTAGGCAGTGGGAGAGAAGCTTTCTTT. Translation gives CASSLVGSGREAFF.